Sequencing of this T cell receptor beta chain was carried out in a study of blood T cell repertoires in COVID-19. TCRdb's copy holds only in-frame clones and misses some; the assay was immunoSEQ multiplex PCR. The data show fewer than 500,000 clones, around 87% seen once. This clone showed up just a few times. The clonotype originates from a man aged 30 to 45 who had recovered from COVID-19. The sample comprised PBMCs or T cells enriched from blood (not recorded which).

The CDR3 spells CASSQLSGELFF. The CDR3 bases are TGCGCCAGCAGCCAATTATCCGGGGAGCTGTTTTTT. This sequence joins TRBV4-1 and TRBJ2-2; no clear D gene. The ends were cut back, 2 bases at V and 6 bases at J, with 4 bases in the middle. Per the germline V gene, CDR1 is MGHRA and CDR2 is YSYEKL. There are 12 residues in the CDR3.